The present TCR beta chain was sequenced within a study of T cell responses to AZD1222 COVID-19 vaccine. Study-level points and caveats: Regions left unmutated in variants are reportedly the target of nearly half of spike-specific TCRs. No repertoire was sampled before or during the peak T cell response, only after it.

Assay: immunoSEQ multiplex PCR; the TCRdb copy retains only in-frame clones and omits some. Among over 100,000 clones, roughly 86% were seen once, and the ten largest hold around 4.6%. Of note for this clone: Its target is not known.

V shed 2 bases, J shed 4 bases, and the junction held 7 bases outside the gene matches. Germline loops: CDR1 SGHVS, CDR2 FQNEAQ. This CDR3 comprises 15 residues. Source: peripheral blood, taken 28 days after the second AZD1222 dose. The clonotype originates from an adult who received the AZD1222 COVID-19 vaccine. The genes are TRBV7-8 and TRBJ1-2; 7 positions agree with TRBD1. In DNA, the CDR3 is TGTGCCAGCAGCTTATATCGACAGGGCCCCTATGGCTACACCTTC. This translates into CASSLYRQGPYGYTF.